This T cell receptor (beta chain) was sequenced for a study of T cell responses to AZD1222 COVID-19 vaccine. Study-level points and caveats: Spike-specific TCR breadth and depth grew following two AZD1222 doses. Of the AZD1222 recipients, only five to seven were seropositive at baseline.

A remark on this clone: Its cognate antigen is unknown.

Sequencing used immunoSEQ multiplex PCR; TCRdb keeps in-frame clones, though not all of them. Of some 180,000 clones in the sample, roughly nine tenths were seen once. The sample in question was peripheral blood, obtained 28 days after the second AZD1222 dose. The sequence was obtained from an adult who received the AZD1222 COVID-19 vaccine.

DNA of the CDR3: TGTGCCAGTGGTACATCCAGGGATGAGCAGTTCTTC. As protein: CASGTSRDEQFF. The rearrangement links TRBV11-3 to TRBJ2-1, with D possibly matching TRBD1 (5 bases). V gave up 9 bases and J gave up 8 bases, with 14 bases separating them. There are 12 residues in the CDR3. Germline V gene sequence: CDR1 SGHNT, CDR2 YENEEA.